Given below is one TCR beta chain in context. The antigen is undetermined. These data belong to a study of brain T cells in children with intractable seizures. Study-wide points: Absence of clones before surgery may stem from lower sequencing depth.

Before surgery, patients took at least one anti-epileptic drug. V lost 5 bases and J lost 0, with 11 bases in between. Germline-derived CDR1 and CDR2 are LNHDA and SQIVND (reference sequence). CDR3 length: 16 residues. The data were produced by immunoSEQ multiplex PCR, yet TCRdb's version contains in-frame clones alone and is incomplete. The data show roughly 80,000 clones, about 90% seen once. The origin of this receptor is a girl aged 2 to 10 with Rasmussen encephalitis and intractable seizures. The input for sequencing was peripheral blood, taken at surgery. The chain has TRBV19 and TRBJ1-6; no reliable D call. This CDR3 is CASSSRSTSYNSPLHF. The CDR3 nucleotides read TGTGCCAGTAGTTCCCGATCCACCTCCTATAATTCACCCCTCCACTTT.